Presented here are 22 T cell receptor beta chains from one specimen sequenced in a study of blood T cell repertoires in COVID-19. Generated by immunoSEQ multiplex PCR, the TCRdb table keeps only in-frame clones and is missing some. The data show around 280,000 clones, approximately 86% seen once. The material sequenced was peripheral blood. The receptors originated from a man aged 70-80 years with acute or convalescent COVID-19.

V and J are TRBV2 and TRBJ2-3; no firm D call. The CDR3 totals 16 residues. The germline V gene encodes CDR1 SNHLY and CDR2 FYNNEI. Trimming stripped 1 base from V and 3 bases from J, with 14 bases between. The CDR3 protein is CASSEVYPPVTDTQYF. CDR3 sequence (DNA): TGTGCCAGCAGTGAAGTTTACCCACCAGTGACAGATACGCAGTATTTT.

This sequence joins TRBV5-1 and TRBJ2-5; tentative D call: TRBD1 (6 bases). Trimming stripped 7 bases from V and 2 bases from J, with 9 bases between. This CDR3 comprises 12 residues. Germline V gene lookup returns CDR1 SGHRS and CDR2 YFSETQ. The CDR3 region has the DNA TGCGCCAGCGCACAGGGTCAAGAGACCCAGTACTTC. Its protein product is CASAQGQETQYF.

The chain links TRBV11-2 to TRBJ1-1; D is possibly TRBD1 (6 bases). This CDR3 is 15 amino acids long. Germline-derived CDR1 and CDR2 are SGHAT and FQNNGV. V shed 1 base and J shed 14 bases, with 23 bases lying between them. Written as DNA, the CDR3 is TGTGCCAGCAGCTTAGCGGGTGGGGGGGCCCGTAATTGCTTCTTT. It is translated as CASSLAGGGARNCFF.

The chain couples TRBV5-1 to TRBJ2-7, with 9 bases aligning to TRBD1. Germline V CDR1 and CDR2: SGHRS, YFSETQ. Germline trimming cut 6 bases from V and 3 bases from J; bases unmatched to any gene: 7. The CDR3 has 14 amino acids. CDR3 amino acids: CASNEGTGNYEQYF. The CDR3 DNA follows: TGCGCCAGCAACGAAGGGACAGGGAACTACGAGCAGTACTTC.

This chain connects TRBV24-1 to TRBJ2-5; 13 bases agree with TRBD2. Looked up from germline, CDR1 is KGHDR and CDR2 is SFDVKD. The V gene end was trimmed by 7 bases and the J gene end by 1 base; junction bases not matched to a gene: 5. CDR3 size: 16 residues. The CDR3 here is CATRAGTSGAQETQYF. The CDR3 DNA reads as TGTGCCACCAGAGCGGGGACTAGCGGGGCCCAAGAGACCCAGTACTTC.

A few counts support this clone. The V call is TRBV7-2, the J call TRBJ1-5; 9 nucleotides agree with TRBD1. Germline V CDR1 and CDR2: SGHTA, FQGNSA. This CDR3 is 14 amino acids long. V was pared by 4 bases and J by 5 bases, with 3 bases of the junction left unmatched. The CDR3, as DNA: TGTGCCAGCAGCTCAACAGGGGGCTATCAGCCCCAGCATTTT. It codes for CASSSTGGYQPQHF.

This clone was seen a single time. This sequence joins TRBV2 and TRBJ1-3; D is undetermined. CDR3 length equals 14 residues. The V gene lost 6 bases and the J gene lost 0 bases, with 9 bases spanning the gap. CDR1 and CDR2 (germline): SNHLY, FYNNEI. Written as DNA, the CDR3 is TGTGCCAGCAGCGGACTGATCTCTGGAAACACCATATATTTT. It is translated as CASSGLISGNTIYF. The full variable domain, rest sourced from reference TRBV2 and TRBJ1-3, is EPEVTQTPSHQVTQMGQEVILRCVPISNHLYFYWYRQILGQKVEFLVSFYNNEISEKSEIFDDQFSVERPDGSNFTLKIRSTKLEDSAMYFCASSGLISGNTIYFGEGSWLTVV.

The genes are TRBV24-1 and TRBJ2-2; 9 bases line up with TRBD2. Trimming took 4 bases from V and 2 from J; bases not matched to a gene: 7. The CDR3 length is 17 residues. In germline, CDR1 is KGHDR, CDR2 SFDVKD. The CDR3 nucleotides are TGTGCCACCAGTGACTCTCCAGCGGGGGGTAACACCGGGGAGCTGTTTTTT. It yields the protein CATSDSPAGGNTGELFF.

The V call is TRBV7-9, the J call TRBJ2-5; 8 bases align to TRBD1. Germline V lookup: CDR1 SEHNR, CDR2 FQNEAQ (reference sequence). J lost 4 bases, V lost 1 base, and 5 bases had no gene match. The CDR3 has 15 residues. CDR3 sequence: CASSLGQGAPETQYF. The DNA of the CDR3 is TGTGCCAGCAGCTTAGGGCAGGGGGCGCCAGAGACCCAGTACTTC.

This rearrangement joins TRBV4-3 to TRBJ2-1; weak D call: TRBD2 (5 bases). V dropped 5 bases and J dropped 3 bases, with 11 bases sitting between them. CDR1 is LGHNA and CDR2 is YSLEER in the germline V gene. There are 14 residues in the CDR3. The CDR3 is CASSRERFYNEQFF. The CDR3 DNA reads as TGCGCCAGCAGCAGAGAGCGGTTCTACAATGAGCAGTTCTTC.

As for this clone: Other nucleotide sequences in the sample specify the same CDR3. CDR3 bases: TGTGCCAGCTCACCCGGGACAGAGAATGAAAAACTGTTTTTT. Residues: CASSPGTENEKLFF. J is TRBJ1-4 and V is TRBV18; 7 bases agree with TRBD1. Germline CDR1 KGHSH, CDR2 LQKENI. V dropped 3 bases and J dropped 5; count of bases not matched to a gene: 3. The CDR3 length is 14 residues.

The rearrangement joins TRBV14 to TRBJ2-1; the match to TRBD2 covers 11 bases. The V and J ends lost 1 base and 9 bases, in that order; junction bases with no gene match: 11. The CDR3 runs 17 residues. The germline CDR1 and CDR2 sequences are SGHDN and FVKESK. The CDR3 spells CASSQVMLAGGTGEQFF. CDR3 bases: TGTGCCAGCAGCCAAGTAATGCTAGCGGGGGGAACAGGTGAGCAGTTCTTC.

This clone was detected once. The CDR3 loop reads CATSDYRGGTYNEQFF. CDR3 in DNA: TGTGCCACCAGTGATTACCGGGGGGGAACCTACAATGAGCAGTTCTTC. V usage is TRBV24-1 and J usage is TRBJ2-1, with 8 positions matching TRBD2. The junction had 4 bases not matched to a gene; V was cut back by 2 bases and J by 2 bases. The CDR3 totals 16 residues. In germline, CDR1 is KGHDR, CDR2 SFDVKD.

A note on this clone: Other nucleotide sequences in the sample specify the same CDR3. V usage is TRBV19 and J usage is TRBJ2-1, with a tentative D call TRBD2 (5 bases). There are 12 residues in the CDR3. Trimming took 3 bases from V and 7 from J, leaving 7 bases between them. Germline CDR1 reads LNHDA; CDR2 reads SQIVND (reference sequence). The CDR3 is CASSIRGNEQFF. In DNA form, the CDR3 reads TGTGCCAGTAGTATCCGGGGTAATGAGCAGTTCTTC.

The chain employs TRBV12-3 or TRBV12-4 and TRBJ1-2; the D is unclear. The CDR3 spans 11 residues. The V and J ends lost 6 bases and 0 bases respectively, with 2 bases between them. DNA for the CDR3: TGTGCCAGCAGCACTAACTATGGCTACACCTTC. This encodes CASSTNYGYTF.

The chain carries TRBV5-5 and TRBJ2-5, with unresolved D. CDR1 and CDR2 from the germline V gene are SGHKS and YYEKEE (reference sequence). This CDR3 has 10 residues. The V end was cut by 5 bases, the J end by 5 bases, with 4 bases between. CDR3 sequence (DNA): TGTGCCAGCAGTCGGGAGACCCAGTACTTC. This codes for CASSRETQYF. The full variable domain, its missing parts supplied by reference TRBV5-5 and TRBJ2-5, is DAGVTQSPTHLIKTRGQQVTLRCSPISGHKSVSWYQQVLGQGPQFIFQYYEKEERGRGNFPDRFSARQFPNYSSELNVNALLLGDSALYLCASSRETQYFGPGTRLLVL.

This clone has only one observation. The CDR3 sequence is CATSIGGSENTEAFF. The CDR3 nucleotides are TGTGCCACCAGCATAGGAGGTTCGGAGAACACTGAAGCTTTCTTT. The V and J genes are TRBV15 and TRBJ1-1; no definite D call. The CDR3 loop spans 15 amino acids. V was shortened by 4 bases and J by 1 base, with 13 bases between the two germline ends. Germline CDR1 and CDR2: LNHNV and YYDKDF (reference sequence).

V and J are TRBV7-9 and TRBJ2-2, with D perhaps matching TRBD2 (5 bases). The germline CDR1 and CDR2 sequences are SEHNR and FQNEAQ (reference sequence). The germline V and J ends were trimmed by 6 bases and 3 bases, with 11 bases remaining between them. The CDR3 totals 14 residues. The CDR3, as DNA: TGTGCCAGCAGGGAACTCGGGGACACCGGGGAGCTGTTTTTT. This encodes CASRELGDTGELFF.

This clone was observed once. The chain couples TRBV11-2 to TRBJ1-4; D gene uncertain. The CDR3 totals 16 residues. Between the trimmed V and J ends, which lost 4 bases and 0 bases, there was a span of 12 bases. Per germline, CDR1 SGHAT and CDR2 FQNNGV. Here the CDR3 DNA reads TGTGCCAGCAGCTCGGGAGGCGTAGCAACTAATGAAAAACTGTTTTTT. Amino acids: CASSSGGVATNEKLFF.

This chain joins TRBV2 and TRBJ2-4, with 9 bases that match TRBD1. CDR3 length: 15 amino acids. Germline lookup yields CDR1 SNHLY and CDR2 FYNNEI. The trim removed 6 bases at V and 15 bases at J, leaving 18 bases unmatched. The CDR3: CASSDQTPGQGYSYF. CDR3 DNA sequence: TGTGCCAGCAGCGATCAAACACCGGGACAGGGTTATTCGTACTTC.

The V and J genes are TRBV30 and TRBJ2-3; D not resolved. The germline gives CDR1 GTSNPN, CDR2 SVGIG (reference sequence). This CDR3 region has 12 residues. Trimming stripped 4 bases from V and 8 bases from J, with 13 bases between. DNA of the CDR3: TGTGCCTGGACGGTCACTCTAGGTACGCAGTATTTT. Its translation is CAWTVTLGTQYF.

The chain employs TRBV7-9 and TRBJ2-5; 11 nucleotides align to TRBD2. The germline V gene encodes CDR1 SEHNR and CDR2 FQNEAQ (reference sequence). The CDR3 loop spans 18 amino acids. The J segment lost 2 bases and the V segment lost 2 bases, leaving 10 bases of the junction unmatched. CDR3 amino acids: CASSLPGTSGRIQETQYF. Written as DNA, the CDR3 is TGTGCCAGCAGCTTACCCGGGACTAGCGGAAGAATACAAGAGACCCAGTACTTC.